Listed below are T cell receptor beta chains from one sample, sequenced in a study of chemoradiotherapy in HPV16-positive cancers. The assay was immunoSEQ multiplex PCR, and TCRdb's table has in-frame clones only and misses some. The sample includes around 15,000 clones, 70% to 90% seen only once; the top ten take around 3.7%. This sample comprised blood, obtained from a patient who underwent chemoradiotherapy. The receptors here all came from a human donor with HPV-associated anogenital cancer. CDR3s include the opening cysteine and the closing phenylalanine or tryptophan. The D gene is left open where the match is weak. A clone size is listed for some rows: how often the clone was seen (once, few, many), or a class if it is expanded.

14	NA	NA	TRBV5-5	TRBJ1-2	CASSLPGQSRGYTF	TGTGCCAGCAGTTTACCGGGACAAAGTCGGGGCTACACCTTC
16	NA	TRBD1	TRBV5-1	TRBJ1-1	CASSLGSGGSDTEAFF	TGCGCCAGCAGCTTGGGATCAGGGGGTAGTGACACTGAAGCTTTCTTT
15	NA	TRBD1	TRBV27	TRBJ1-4	CASTHLGTDDEKLFF	TGTGCCAGCACCCATTTAGGGACAGATGATGAAAAACTGTTTTTT
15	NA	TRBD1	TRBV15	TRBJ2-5	CATSRGQARQETQYF	TGTGCCACCAGCAGGGGACAGGCACGACAAGAGACCCAGTACTTC
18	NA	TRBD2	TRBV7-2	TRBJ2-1	CASSFVSGSGRGVGEQFF	TGTGCCAGCAGCTTTGTCAGCGGGAGTGGCCGGGGCGTCGGTGAGCAGTTCTTC
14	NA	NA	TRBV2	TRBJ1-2	CASSDAGQSYGYTF	TGTGCCAGCAGTGATGCCGGACAGTCCTATGGCTACACCTTC
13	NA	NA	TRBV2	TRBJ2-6	CASRIEGANVLTF	TGTGCCAGCAGGATCGAGGGGGCCAACGTCCTGACTTTC
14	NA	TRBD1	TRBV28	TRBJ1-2	CASITGTDPYGYTF	TGTGCCAGCATAACCGGGACAGATCCCTATGGCTACACCTTC
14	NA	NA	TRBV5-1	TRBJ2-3	CASSLGASTDTQYF	TGCGCCAGCAGCTTGGGGGCTAGCACAGATACGCAGTATTTT
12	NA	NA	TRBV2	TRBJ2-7	CASMVVLGEQYF	TGTGCCAGCATGGTGGTGTTGGGGGAGCAGTACTTC
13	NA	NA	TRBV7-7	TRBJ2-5	CASSLIRYGRQYF	TGTGCTAGCAGCCTGATACGTTACGGCAGGCAGTACTTC
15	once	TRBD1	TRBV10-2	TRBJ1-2	CASSDPVAGGNGYTF	TGCGCCAGCAGTGACCCCGTGGCAGGGGGGAATGGCTACACCTTC
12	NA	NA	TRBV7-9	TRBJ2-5	CASRGIQETQYF	TGTGCCAGCAGGGGGATTCAAGAGACCCAGTACTTC
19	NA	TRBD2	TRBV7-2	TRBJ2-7	CASSSYGLAGGPSSYEQYF	TGTGCCAGCAGCTCCTATGGACTAGCGGGAGGGCCCAGCTCCTACGAGCAGTACTTC
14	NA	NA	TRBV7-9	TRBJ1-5	CASSSQGSNQPQHF	TGTGCCAGCAGCTCACAGGGAAGCAATCAGCCCCAGCATTTT
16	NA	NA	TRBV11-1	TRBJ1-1	CASSLGAKKAKNEAFF	TGTGCCAGCAGCTTAGGCGCCAAGAAGGCCAAGAATGAAGCTTTCTTT
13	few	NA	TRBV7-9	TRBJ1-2	CASSGSVNYGYTF	TGTGCCAGCAGCGGGTCAGTTAACTATGGCTACACCTTC
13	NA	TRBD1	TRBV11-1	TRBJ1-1	CASSVTGATEAFF	TGTGCCAGCAGCGTGACAGGGGCGACTGAAGCTTTCTTT
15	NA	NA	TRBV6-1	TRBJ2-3	CASSDGLVGTDTQYF	TGTGCCAGCAGTGACGGCCTAGTTGGCACAGATACGCAGTATTTT
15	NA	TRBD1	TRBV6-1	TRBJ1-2	CASSAETGNVNGYTF	TGTGCCAGCAGTGCAGAGACAGGGAACGTCAATGGCTACACCTTC
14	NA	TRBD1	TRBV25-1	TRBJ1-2	CASSDRGSNYGYTF	TGTGCCAGCAGCGACAGGGGTTCAAACTATGGCTACACCTTC
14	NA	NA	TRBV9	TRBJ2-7	CASSDRDNSYEQYF	TGTGCCAGCAGCGACCGGGACAACTCCTACGAGCAGTACTTC
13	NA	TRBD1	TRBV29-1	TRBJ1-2	CSTQGGANYGYTF	TGCAGCACCCAGGGGGGAGCTAACTATGGCTACACCTTC
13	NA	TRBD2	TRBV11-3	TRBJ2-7	CASSARGGYEQYF	TGTGCCAGCAGCGCCCGGGGGGGCTACGAGCAGTACTTC
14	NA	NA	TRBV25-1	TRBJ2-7	CASSDPRQAYEQYF	TGTGCCAGCAGTGATCCCCGACAAGCCTACGAGCAGTACTTC
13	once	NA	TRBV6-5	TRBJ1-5	CATGPNSNQPQHF	TGTGCCACGGGCCCTAATAGCAATCAGCCCCAGCATTTT
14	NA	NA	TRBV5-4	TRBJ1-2	CASSLQGRDYGYTF	TGTGCCAGCAGCCTGCAGGGAAGGGACTATGGCTACACCTTC
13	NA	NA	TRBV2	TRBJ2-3	CAGSDRFTDTQYF	TGTGCCGGATCAGACAGGTTCACAGATACGCAGTATTTT
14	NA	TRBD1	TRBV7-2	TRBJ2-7	CASSAGTGSSEQYF	TGTGCCAGCAGCGCCGGGACAGGGTCTTCCGAGCAGTACTTC
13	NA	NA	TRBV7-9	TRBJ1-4	CASSQLVAGKLFF	TGTGCCAGCAGCCAATTAGTAGCCGGGAAACTGTTTTTT
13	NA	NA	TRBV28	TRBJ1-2	CASRGDGNYGYTF	TGTGCCAGCAGAGGGGACGGTAACTATGGCTACACCTTC
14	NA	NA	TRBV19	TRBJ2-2	CASRRLENTGELFF	TGTGCCAGCCGCAGGCTGGAGAACACCGGGGAGCTGTTTTTT
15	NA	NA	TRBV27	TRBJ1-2	CASSDGSGGAYGYTF	TGTGCCAGCAGTGACGGGAGTGGGGGGGCATATGGCTACACCTTC
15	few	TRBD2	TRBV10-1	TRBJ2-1	CASSRRGGLRNEQFF	TGCGCCAGCAGTAGACGGGGGGGCCTCAGGAATGAGCAGTTCTTC
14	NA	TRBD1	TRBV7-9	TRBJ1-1	CASSFGTGYTEAFF	TGTGCCAGCAGCTTCGGGACAGGCTATACTGAAGCTTTCTTT
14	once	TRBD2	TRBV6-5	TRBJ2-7	CASKPGLLSYEQYF	TGTGCCAGCAAGCCGGGACTACTCTCCTACGAGCAGTACTTC
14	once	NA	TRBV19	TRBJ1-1	CASSMGRWDTEAFF	TGTGCCAGTAGTATGGGACGCTGGGACACTGAAGCTTTCTTT
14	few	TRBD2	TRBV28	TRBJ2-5	CASRPGLSQETQYF	TGTGCCAGCAGACCGGGACTATCCCAAGAGACCCAGTACTTC
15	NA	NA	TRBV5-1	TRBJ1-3	CASSAERTSGNTIYF	TGCGCCAGCAGCGCGGAACGGACCTCTGGAAACACCATATATTTT
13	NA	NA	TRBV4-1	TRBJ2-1	CASSRFIVDEQFF	TGCGCCAGCAGCCGTTTCATAGTAGATGAGCAGTTCTTC
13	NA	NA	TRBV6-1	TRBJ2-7	CASSDQSSYEQYF	TGTGCCAGTAGTGACCAGAGCTCCTACGAGCAGTACTTC
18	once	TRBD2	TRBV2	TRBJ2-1	CASSEVRTGTSGPLVQFF	TGTGCCAGCAGTGAAGTTCGAACCGGGACTAGCGGGCCCCTGGTGCAGTTCTTC
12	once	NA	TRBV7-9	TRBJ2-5	CASRSDGGTQYF	TGTGCCAGCAGGTCGGACGGCGGGACCCAGTACTTC
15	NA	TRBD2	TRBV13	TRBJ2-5	CASSRSGGGQETQYF	TGTGCCAGCAGCCGTAGCGGGGGGGGGCAAGAGACCCAGTACTTC
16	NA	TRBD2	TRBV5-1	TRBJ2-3	CASSGGTSGRTDTQYF	TGCGCCAGCAGCGGAGGGACTAGCGGGAGAACAGATACGCAGTATTTT
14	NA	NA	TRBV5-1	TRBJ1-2	CASSLAGGVYGYTF	TGCGCCAGCAGCTTGGCCGGGGGAGTTTATGGCTACACCTTC
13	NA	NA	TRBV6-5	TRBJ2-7	CASTPRGSDEQYF	TGTGCCAGCACCCCGAGAGGGAGCGACGAGCAGTACTTC
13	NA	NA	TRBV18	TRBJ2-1	CATISTASNEQFF	TGTGCCACCATTTCGACCGCCTCCAATGAGCAGTTCTTC
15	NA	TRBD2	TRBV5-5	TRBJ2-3	CASSSRTSGTDTQYF	TGTGCCAGCAGCTCGAGGACTAGCGGCACAGATACGCAGTATTTT
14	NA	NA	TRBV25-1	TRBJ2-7	CASANYWVLYEQYF	TGTGCCAGCGCCAATTATTGGGTACTCTACGAGCAGTACTTC
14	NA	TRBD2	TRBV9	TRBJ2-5	CASSVELAKETQYF	TGTGCCAGCAGCGTAGAACTAGCGAAAGAGACCCAGTACTTC
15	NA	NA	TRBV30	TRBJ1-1	CAWSVWPGTNTEAFF	TGTGCCTGGAGTGTATGGCCCGGTACAAACACTGAAGCTTTCTTT
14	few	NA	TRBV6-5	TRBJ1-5	CASSPTGGNQPQHF	TGTGCCAGCAGTCCCACTGGGGGCAATCAGCCCCAGCATTTT
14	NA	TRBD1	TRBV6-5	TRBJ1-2	CASSYSGTVYGYTF	TGTGCCAGCAGTTACTCAGGGACAGTCTATGGCTACACCTTC
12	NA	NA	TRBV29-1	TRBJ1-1	CSVASGSTEAFF	TGCAGCGTCGCCAGTGGCTCCACTGAAGCTTTCTTT